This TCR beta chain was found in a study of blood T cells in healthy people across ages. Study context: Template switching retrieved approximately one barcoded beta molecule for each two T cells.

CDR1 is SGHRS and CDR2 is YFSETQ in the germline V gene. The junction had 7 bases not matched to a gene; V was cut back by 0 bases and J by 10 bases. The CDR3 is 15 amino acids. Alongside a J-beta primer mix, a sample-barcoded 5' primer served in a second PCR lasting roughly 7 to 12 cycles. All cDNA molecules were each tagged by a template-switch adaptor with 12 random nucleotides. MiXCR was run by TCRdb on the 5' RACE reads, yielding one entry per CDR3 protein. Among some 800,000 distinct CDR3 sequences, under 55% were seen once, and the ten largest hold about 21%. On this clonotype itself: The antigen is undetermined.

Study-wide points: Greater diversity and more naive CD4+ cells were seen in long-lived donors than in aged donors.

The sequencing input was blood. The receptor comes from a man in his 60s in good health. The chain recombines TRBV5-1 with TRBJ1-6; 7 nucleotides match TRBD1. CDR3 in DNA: TGCGCCAGCAGCTTGGATCAGGGGGAAAGGTCACCCCTCCACTTT. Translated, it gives CASSLDQGERSPLHF.